A selection of T cell receptor beta chains follows, all from one sample in a study of T cell responses to AZD1222 COVID-19 vaccine. Clones were read by immunoSEQ multiplex PCR, and TCRdb kept only the in-frame ones, dropping some. The data show some 92,000 clones, about nine tenths seen once. This material consisted of peripheral blood, taken on day 0 of AZD1222 vaccination. The receptors come from an adult in good health. Both conserved end residues are trimmed from each CDR3.

cdr3_aa: ASSLEGTYNEQF; v_call: TRBV11-1; j_call: TRBJ2-1
cdr3_aa: ASSSGQGTYNEQF; v_call: TRBV7-2; j_call: TRBJ2-1
cdr3_aa: ASRGQTYSNQPQH; v_call: TRBV19; j_call: TRBJ1-5
cdr3_aa: ASSPEGAGVGNTIY; v_call: TRBV4-1; j_call: TRBJ1-3
cdr3_aa: ASSLAWQGLPPHSGAF; v_call: TRBV7-9; j_call: TRBJ1-1
cdr3_aa: ASSLPPGRSPYEQY; v_call: TRBV7-9; j_call: TRBJ2-7
cdr3_aa: ASSFKGLYNQPQH; v_call: TRBV27; j_call: TRBJ1-5
cdr3_aa: ASSPISETQY; v_call: TRBV7-8; j_call: TRBJ2-5
cdr3_aa: ASSQSLMDEQF; v_call: TRBV4-2; j_call: TRBJ2-1
cdr3_aa: ASSVVGSRVGEQY; v_call: TRBV9; j_call: TRBJ2-7
cdr3_aa: ASSRLAGARDTGELF; v_call: TRBV19; j_call: TRBJ2-2
cdr3_aa: ASRPTGGAEKLF; v_call: TRBV5-6; j_call: TRBJ1-4
cdr3_aa: ASSKVQGTEAF; v_call: TRBV11-2; j_call: TRBJ1-1
cdr3_aa: ASSLGLAGATAGDTQY; v_call: TRBV13; j_call: TRBJ2-3
cdr3_aa: ASSLIESANTGELF; v_call: TRBV4-1; j_call: TRBJ2-2
cdr3_aa: ASTPNVGSAFSGNTIY; v_call: TRBV11-2; j_call: TRBJ1-3
cdr3_aa: ASSVNSGSETQY; v_call: TRBV9; j_call: TRBJ2-5
cdr3_aa: ASTTKEGYSGRASYNEQF; v_call: TRBV7-9; j_call: TRBJ2-1
cdr3_aa: ASRDSYNSPLH; v_call: TRBV12-3/TRBV12-4; j_call: TRBJ1-6
cdr3_aa: SGAGTDTEAF; v_call: TRBV29-1; j_call: TRBJ1-1
cdr3_aa: ASSLAIGWQF; v_call: TRBV7-9; j_call: TRBJ2-1